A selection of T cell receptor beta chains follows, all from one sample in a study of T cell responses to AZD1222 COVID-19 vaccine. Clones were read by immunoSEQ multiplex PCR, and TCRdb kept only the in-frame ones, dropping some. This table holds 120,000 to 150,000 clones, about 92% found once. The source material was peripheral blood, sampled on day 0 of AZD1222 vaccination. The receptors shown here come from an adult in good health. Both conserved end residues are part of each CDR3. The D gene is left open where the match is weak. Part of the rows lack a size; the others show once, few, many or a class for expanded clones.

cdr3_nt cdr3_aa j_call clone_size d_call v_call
TGTGCCAGCAGCCAGTTTATGGGGGCCTCCTACGAGCAGTACTTC CASSQFMGASYEQYF TRBJ2-7 . . TRBV7-6
TGTGCCAGCAGTAAGATTCCGCGGGACACCGTCACTGAAGCTTTCTTT CASSKIPRDTVTEAFF TRBJ1-1 . . TRBV6-2/TRBV6-3
TGTGCCAGCAGCTCAACTAGCGGGAGAACCGGGGAGCTGTTTTTT CASSSTSGRTGELFF TRBJ2-2 . TRBD2 TRBV7-8
TGTGCCAGCAGCCAACAGTGGGCTAATGAAAAACTGTTTTTT CASSQQWANEKLFF TRBJ1-4 . . TRBV3-1/TRBV3-2
TGCAGCGTCAGGACAGGGGGCTCTTCTAATGAAAAACTGTTTTTT CSVRTGGSSNEKLFF TRBJ1-4 . TRBD1 TRBV29-1
TGTGCCAGCAGCTTGACTAGCGGGGGCCAAGAGACCCAGTACTTC CASSLTSGGQETQYF TRBJ2-5 few TRBD2 TRBV5-4
TGTGCCAGCAGCCATCGCGGGGGGGCCACAGATACGCAGTATTTT CASSHRGGATDTQYF TRBJ2-3 . TRBD2 TRBV5-6
TGCGCCAGCAGCTTGGAGTGGGGCAGGAATCAGCCCCAGCATTTT CASSLEWGRNQPQHF TRBJ1-5 . . TRBV5-1
TGCGCCAGCAGCCGAGACTTTAGGGCTAGCGGGAGTAGTGAGCAGTTCTTC CASSRDFRASGSSEQFF TRBJ2-1 . TRBD2 TRBV4-1
TGTGCCAGCAGTTACTCGAGGGGGCAATACACTGAAGCTTTCTTT CASSYSRGQYTEAFF TRBJ1-1 . TRBD1 TRBV6-5
TGTGCCAGCAGCTTGGGTGGACTCTACGAGCAGTACTTC CASSLGGLYEQYF TRBJ2-7 . . TRBV5-6
TGTGCCAGCAGCTATGGAGGAACTGAAGCTTTCTTT CASSYGGTEAFF TRBJ1-1 . . TRBV6-5
TGTGCCATCAGGGCTATGGGACTAGCGGGGGACGAGCAGTACTTC CAIRAMGLAGDEQYF TRBJ2-7 . TRBD2 TRBV10-3
TGTGCCAGCAGTTCCGGGACAGGGTTGTTTGCTTTCTTT CASSSGTGLFAFF TRBJ1-1 . TRBD1 TRBV12-3/TRBV12-4
TGTGCCAGCAGCCAAGAACGAGGGTGGGGGTTCTCTGAAGCTTTCTTT CASSQERGWGFSEAFF TRBJ1-1 . . TRBV3-1/TRBV3-2
TGTGCCAGTAGTAGGGACCTTATGGATAGCTTCTATGGCTACACCTTC CASSRDLMDSFYGYTF TRBJ1-2 . . TRBV19
TGTGCCAGCAGCGTAGGACCCCGCCAAGAGACCCAGTACTTC CASSVGPRQETQYF TRBJ2-5 . . TRBV9
TGCGCCAGCGCCTTAATCCCACAGGGGGCGAGCACTGAAGCTTTCTTT CASALIPQGASTEAFF TRBJ1-1 . TRBD1 TRBV5-1
TGTGCCAGCAGCCGGACAATTGGCTACACCTTC CASSRTIGYTF TRBJ1-2 once . TRBV5-6
TGTGCCAGCAGCCAAGATCGGGGTTATGGCTACACCTTC CASSQDRGYGYTF TRBJ1-2 . . TRBV14
TGTGCCAGCAGCTTTGACATAGTTTCACCCCTCCACTTT CASSFDIVSPLHF TRBJ1-6 . . TRBV7-3
TGTGCCAGCAACCGGGCGGCTAGCGCGAATCAAGAGACCCAGTACTTC CASNRAASANQETQYF TRBJ2-5 few . TRBV5-4
TGCGCCAGCAGCTTGGAGGGCCAAAAAGAGACCCAGTACTTC CASSLEGQKETQYF TRBJ2-5 once . TRBV5-1
TGCAGCGCATCCCTCGGGGCTTGGAACACTGAAGCTTTCTTT CSASLGAWNTEAFF TRBJ1-1 . . TRBV29-1
TGTGCCAGCAGCGGGACTAGCGGGATATATGCCGGGGAGCTGTTTTTT CASSGTSGIYAGELFF TRBJ2-2 . TRBD2 TRBV7-2
TGCGCCAGCAGCTTGGCACTAGCGGAGACAGATACGCAGTATTTT CASSLALAETDTQYF TRBJ2-3 . TRBD2 TRBV5-1
TGTGCCAGCAGTCGGGACAGGGGAAACACCATATATTTT CASSRDRGNTIYF TRBJ1-3 . TRBD1 TRBV12-3/TRBV12-4
TGTGCCAACTTCGCAAGGACAGGGGACTACGAGCAGTACTTC CANFARTGDYEQYF TRBJ2-7 . TRBD1 TRBV9
TGCGCCAGCAGCCTCGGGTTCTTCAATCAGCCCCAGCATTTT CASSLGFFNQPQHF TRBJ1-5 . . TRBV5-1
TGTGCCAGCAGCTTAGCCGGACTAGCGGGAGACACCGGGGAGCTGTTTTTT CASSLAGLAGDTGELFF TRBJ2-2 . TRBD2 TRBV7-2
TGTGCCACCAGCAGAGATAACTCTGGAAACACCATATATTTT CATSRDNSGNTIYF TRBJ1-3 once . TRBV15
TGTGCCGTAAGCTTCTCTGGAAACACCATATATTTT CAVSFSGNTIYF TRBJ1-3 . . TRBV10-3
TGTGCCAGCAGCCTTGGACAGGGGAACACTGAAGCTTTCTTT CASSLGQGNTEAFF TRBJ1-1 . TRBD1 TRBV6-2/TRBV6-3
TGTGCCAGCAGGGGGGACAGGGGGAACACTGAAGCTTTCTTT CASRGDRGNTEAFF TRBJ1-1 once TRBD1 TRBV2